Sequencing of this T cell receptor (beta chain) was carried out in a study of T-cell reconstitution after alpha-beta-depleted transplantation in children. The TCRbeta library was prepared with unique molecular identifiers. One entry per CDR3 protein, called by TCRdb with MiXCR from the PCR reads. The sample consists of 250,000 to 300,000 distinct CDR3 sequences, 9.9% of them appearing once. The TCR was taken from a human donor who donated a stem cell graft to a child with SCID. This specimen consisted of PBMCs from the stem cell graft donor, obtained from the stem cell graft.

CDR3 loop: CASSPDREGSQPQHF. In DNA form, the CDR3 reads TGTGCCAGCTCACCGGACAGGGAAGGAAGTCAGCCCCAGCATTTT. The V call is TRBV18, the J call TRBJ1-5; TRBD1 matches at 8 bases. Germline V gives CDR1 KGHSH, CDR2 LQKENI. The CDR3 contains 15 residues. Trimming at V came to 3 bases and at J to 6 bases, leaving 7 bases not matched to a gene.